A selection of T cell receptor beta chains follows, all from one sample in a study of T cell responses to AZD1222 COVID-19 vaccine. TCRdb keeps only in-frame clones here, not all; method: immunoSEQ multiplex PCR. In the table there are roughly 180,000 clones, about 93% of which are singletons. Sequencing used peripheral blood, obtained 28 days after the second AZD1222 dose. The receptors derive from an adult who received the AZD1222 COVID-19 vaccine. Both conserved end residues are part of each CDR3. The D gene is left open where the match is weak. Clone size is not always given. Where it is, it says once, few, many or a class for expanded clones.

TRBJ2-7 NA TRBV6-2/TRBV6-3 NA CASSYVGSNNYEQYF TGTGCCAGCAGTTATGTGGGGTCAAACAACTACGAGCAGTACTTC
TRBJ2-3 NA TRBV6-5 NA CASSHPSDNTDTQYF TGTGCCAGCAGTCACCCTAGCGATAACACAGATACGCAGTATTTT
TRBJ2-1 NA TRBV11-2 TRBD2 CASRSSSGRKYNEQFF TGTGCCAGCAGGTCCTCTAGCGGGAGGAAGTACAATGAGCAGTTCTTC
TRBJ1-4 NA TRBV14 TRBD1 CASSRGQTLITATNEKLFF TGTGCCAGCAGCCGGGGACAGACCTTGATTACTGCAACTAATGAAAAACTGTTTTTT
TRBJ2-7 NA TRBV27 TRBD1 CASSLGTVYEQYF TGTGCCAGCAGTTTGGGGACAGTCTACGAGCAGTACTTC
TRBJ1-1 NA TRBV2 NA CASSDQPEAFF TGTGCCAGCAGCGACCAACCTGAGGCTTTCTTT
TRBJ2-1 NA TRBV9 NA CASSVSSRSGESEQFF TGTGCCAGCAGCGTATCATCACGGTCGGGAGAGTCCGAGCAGTTCTTC
TRBJ2-2 once TRBV5-1 TRBD1 CASSLTGQVAGELFF TGCGCCAGCAGCCTTACCGGACAGGTCGCCGGGGAGCTGTTTTTT
TRBJ2-7 NA TRBV2 TRBD1 CASRDRGELYEQYF TGTGCCAGCAGGGACAGGGGGGAACTCTACGAGCAGTACTTC
TRBJ1-6 NA TRBV5-1 TRBD1 CASSLVGRGDNSPLHF TGCGCCAGCAGCTTGGTGGGCAGGGGGGATAATTCACCCCTCCACTTT
TRBJ2-5 NA TRBV20-1 NA CSASSDLGLAKYQETQYF TGCAGTGCTAGTTCGGACCTTGGGCTAGCGAAGTACCAAGAGACCCAGTACTTC
TRBJ2-3 NA TRBV11-2 TRBD2 CASSLRLAGADTQYF TGTGCCAGCAGCTTAAGACTAGCGGGAGCAGATACGCAGTATTTT
TRBJ1-1 NA TRBV9 NA CASSEAGGTEAFF TGTGCCAGCAGCGAAGCGGGGGGCACTGAAGCTTTCTTT
TRBJ1-2 NA TRBV29-1 NA CSVVVGSGYTF TGCAGCGTTGTGGTGGGGTCCGGCTACACCTTC
TRBJ1-4 NA TRBV3-1/TRBV3-2 NA CASSQVVGVNEKLFF TGTGCCAGCAGCCAAGTTGTAGGGGTTAATGAAAAACTGTTTTTT
TRBJ2-2 NA TRBV9 TRBD2 CASSVAGGLTGELFF TGTGCCAGCAGCGTAGCGGGGGGGCTCACCGGGGAGCTGTTTTTT
TRBJ2-7 NA TRBV3-1/TRBV3-2 NA CASSPIQGIYEQYF TGTGCCAGCAGCCCCATACAGGGAATCTACGAGCAGTACTTC
TRBJ1-3 NA TRBV7-8 NA CASSSREPRNTIYF TGTGCCAGCAGCTCCCGGGAACCCAGAAACACCATATATTTT
TRBJ2-1 NA TRBV27 NA CASSLGRGPRYNEQFF TGTGCCAGCAGTCTTGGGCGGGGGCCCCGATACAATGAGCAGTTCTTC
TRBJ1-5 NA TRBV6-5 TRBD1 CASSRGQGGSQPQHF TGTGCCAGCAGTAGGGGACAGGGAGGAAGTCAGCCCCAGCATTTT
TRBJ1-2 NA TRBV19 TRBD1 CASSIDRDRPNYGYTF TGTGCCAGTAGTATCGACCGGGACAGGCCTAACTATGGCTACACCTTC
TRBJ2-7 once TRBV27 TRBD1 CASRSLQGPRIYEQYF TGTGCCAGCAGGTCCCTACAGGGGCCGCGCATTTACGAGCAGTACTTC
TRBJ2-5 once TRBV5-1 TRBD2 CASSLMPGGETQYF TGCGCCAGCAGCTTGATGCCGGGAGGGGAGACCCAGTACTTC
TRBJ1-1 NA TRBV12-3/TRBV12-4 NA CASSLGRDTEAFF TGTGCCAGCAGTTTAGGGAGGGACACTGAAGCTTTCTTT
TRBJ2-7 NA TRBV6-5 TRBD2 CASLPGLAGSYEQYF TGTGCCAGTCTCCCGGGACTAGCGGGATCCTACGAGCAGTACTTC
TRBJ1-2 NA TRBV7-8 NA CASSLAVGQNYGYTF TGTGCCAGCAGCTTAGCAGTCGGGCAGAACTATGGCTACACCTTC
TRBJ1-1 NA TRBV7-9 NA CASSLRDPLNTEAFF TGTGCCAGCAGCTTAAGGGACCCCCTGAACACTGAAGCTTTCTTT
TRBJ1-5 once TRBV4-1 NA CASSETDLSNQPQHF TGCGCCAGCAGCGAGACAGACCTTAGCAATCAGCCCCAGCATTTT
TRBJ1-3 NA TRBV6-6 NA CASSYVYNRSGNTIYF TGTGCCAGCAGTTACGTTTACAACAGGTCTGGAAACACCATATATTTT
TRBJ1-4 NA TRBV18 NA CASSPGWATNEKLFF TGTGCCAGCTCACCCGGATGGGCAACTAATGAAAAACTGTTTTTT